The source of this TCR beta chain is a study of cytomegalovirus exposure and HLA in healthy donors. About the study: Approximately 180 million T cells yielded 117 million unique TCR beta sequences in earlier analysis.

Researchers ran the PCR with 60 Vbeta and 13 Jbeta primers. Profiled with immunoSEQ multiplex PCR; TCRdb holds only in-frame clones, not every one. The sample holds roughly 180,000 clones; 75% to 90% are singletons and the top ten take 9.3%. Trimming pared 5 bases from V and 2 bases from J, leaving 15 bases between. There are 15 residues in the CDR3. CDR1 SGHDN and CDR2 FVKESK come from the germline V gene. To note about this clone: Its target is not known.

General observations from the study: Previous analysis showed most TCR beta V segments were productive about 87% or about 30% of the time. Reportedly, TCR beta sequences accurately predicted HLA-A and HLA-B alleles in most subjects. An ancestry cluster, one associated with Asian ancestry, reportedly showed fewer N-insertions than the roughly 670-donor mean in a later analysis.

V is TRBV14 and J is TRBJ1-2, with D perhaps TRBD1 (5 bases). What was sequenced was PBMCs. The TCR comes from a young man in good health and CMV-seropositive. This CDR3 reads CASSERAGINYGYTF. The CDR3 DNA reads TGTGCCAGCAGCGAACGCGCAGGGATCAACTATGGCTACACCTTC.